This T cell receptor beta chain comes out of a study of shared clonotypes between healthy human individuals. General study points: On the whole, naive subsets had larger estimated richness than memory subsets had.

CD45RO-negative, CCR7-selected cells formed the naive CD8 fraction, which excluded terminally differentiated effector memory CD45RA+ cells. Looked up from germline, CDR1 is SGHDT and CDR2 is YYEEEE. With 4 bases removed from V and 7 bases from J, the gap between germline ends came to 18 bases. The CDR3 spans 15 residues. Comments on this clone: Its antigen is unknown.

The table came from immunoSEQ multiplex PCR; TCRdb's copy has only in-frame clones and leaves some out. Here the sample spans some 2 million clones, over 85% being singletons. The clonotype originates from a man aged 18 to 29 in good health. The specimen was naive CD8+ T cells sorted from blood. The chain recombines TRBV5-6 with TRBJ2-1; unclear D gene. CDR3 sequence (DNA): TGTGCCAGCAGCCCACGCGCCGGGCCGGGTAATGAGCAGTTCTTC. It is translated as CASSPRAGPGNEQFF.